This TCR beta chain came from a study of Tregs in tolerant kidney transplant recipients. Study conclusions and caveats: Activated donor B cell expansion appeared to reveal the most relevant donor-specific TCRbeta repertoire. Biological reproducibility was not directly addressed, but technical replication error appeared minimal.

Profiled with immunoSEQ multiplex PCR; TCRdb holds only in-frame clones, not every one. The table lists 60,000 to 70,000 clones, over 85% of them singletons. This clone was found a few times. Antigen unknown. The CDR3 loop spans 13 amino acids. Between the trimmed V and J ends, which lost 0 bases and 4 bases, there was a span of 5 bases. Germline loops: CDR1 SGHTS, CDR2 YDEGEE. The sample was CD8+ T cells from blood, taken before the transplant. This receptor was obtained from a human donor who received a combined kidney and bone marrow transplant. This chain connects TRBV5-8 to TRBJ1-3; no clear D. CDR3 protein: CASSLGQGNTIYF. CDR3 DNA sequence: TGTGCCAGCAGCTTGGGGCAAGGAAACACCATATATTTT. Combining the CDR3 with reference TRBV5-8 and TRBJ1-3 gives the whole variable domain EAGVTQSPTHLIKTRGQQATLRCSPISGHTSVYWYQQALGLGLQFLLWYDEGEERNRGNFPPRFSGRQFPNYSSELNVNALELEDSALYLCASSLGQGNTIYFGEGSWLTVV.